The source of this TCR beta chain is a study of T cell repertoires in cytomegalovirus infection. Across the study: An indication of both CMV infection and matching HLA type came from public TCR beta signatures. Study-level findings and limits: Clonotypes of TCR beta that were HLA-C-restricted and CMV-specific dominated the ex vivo response. Of the TCR beta families, the public ones yielded a cumulative frequency that identified carriers of CMV plus the relevant HLA.

About this clonotype: Its specificity is unknown.

Germline values: CDR1 SEHNR, CDR2 FQNEAQ (reference sequence). The CDR3 consists of 12 residues. Trimming cost V 11 bases and J 10 bases; bases outside gene matches: 10. Via MiXCR, TCRdb re-called the reads, giving one row per CDR3 protein. The profile shows 560,000 or so distinct CDR3 sequences, about 17% of them singletons. The TCR was taken from a human donor in good health (CMV status not recorded). Some clones in this sample may be carry-over from other donors' samples. The sequencing sample was made of CD8+ T cells from PBMCs. The gene calls are TRBV7-9 and TRBJ2-1; 8 nucleotides agree with TRBD2. The DNA for the CDR3 is TGTGCCGACGTCGGGCGGGGGGCGGAGCAGTTCTTC. Amino acid sequence: CADVGRGAEQFF.